One and the same sample provided the 30 T cell receptor beta chains below, sequenced in a study of multiple sclerosis patients with progressive multifocal leukoencephalopathy. Time point described: before natalizumab initiation. Profiling relied on immunoSEQ multiplex PCR, and the TCRdb table lists in-frame clones only, not all of them. The repertoire holds around 28,000 clones, 88% seen once, with 0.9% to 1.2% in the top ten. The sequenced sample was PBMCs. Receptors originate from a human donor with multiple sclerosis.

CDR3 DNA: TGTGCCAGCAGCTTAGGTCCGGGCGCGCAGTATTTT. As protein: CASSLGPGAQYF. The chain couples TRBV7-2 to TRBJ2-3; D gene ambiguous. The CDR3 has 12 amino acids. With 1 base removed from V and 10 bases from J, the gap between germline ends came to 9 bases. Germline V gives CDR1 SGHTA, CDR2 FQGNSA.

The chain combines TRBV9 with TRBJ1-3; 9 bases fit TRBD1. The germline CDR1 and CDR2 sequences are SGDLS and YYNGEE. Unmatched junction bases numbered 13, after V lost 0 bases and J lost 0 bases. CDR3 length: 20 amino acids. CDR3 protein: CASSVGAGQGLRFSGNTIYF. For the CDR3, the DNA is TGTGCCAGCAGCGTAGGAGCAGGACAGGGGTTAAGATTCTCTGGAAACACCATATATTTT.

This sequence joins TRBV2 and TRBJ2-3; D perhaps matches TRBD2 (5 bases). CDR1 and CDR2 (germline): SNHLY, FYNNEI. Trimming left V 7 bases short and J 4 bases short, with 15 bases between. This CDR3 is 14 amino acids long. The CDR3 nucleotides are TGTGCCAGCACAGCGACTACGAAGGCAGATACGCAGTATTTT. Its protein is CASTATTKADTQYF.

The gene calls are TRBV7-2 and TRBJ1-2; possibly TRBD1 for D (5 bases). This CDR3 comprises 15 residues. Between the trimmed V and J ends, which lost 5 bases and 2 bases, there was a span of 15 bases. Germline V gene data show CDR1 as SGHTA and CDR2 as FQGNSA. CDR3 protein: CASSPRDFANYGYTF. DNA for the CDR3: TGTGCCAGCAGCCCTAGGGACTTCGCCAACTATGGCTACACCTTC.

The J gene is TRBJ2-7, the V gene TRBV27; TRBD2 agrees at 11 bases. Germline V gene sequence: CDR1 MNHEY, CDR2 SMNVEV (reference sequence). V dropped 5 bases and J dropped 0; count of bases not matched to a gene: 12. The CDR3 has 18 amino acids. The CDR3 DNA sequence: TGTGCCAGCAGTCCTATCGGTAGCGGGGGGGTAAGCTCCTACGAGCAGTACTTC. Translated: CASSPIGSGGVSSYEQYF.

The chain recombines TRBV27 with TRBJ2-3; 9 bases are shared with TRBD1. This CDR3 region has 17 residues. Losses at the gene ends were 4 bases for V and 5 bases for J; bases not matched to a gene: 13. Germline V CDR1 and CDR2: MNHEY, SMNVEV (reference sequence). CDR3 region: CASSSVSLGQGRDTQYF. As DNA, the CDR3 is TGTGCCAGCAGTTCAGTCTCGTTAGGACAGGGGAGAGATACGCAGTATTTT.

The gene calls are TRBV10-3 and TRBJ2-7; 12 bases line up with TRBD2. V shed 9 bases and J 6 bases; nucleotides not matched to a gene: 3. This CDR3 comprises 12 residues. Per germline, CDR1 ENHRY and CDR2 SYGVKD. The CDR3 DNA reads TGTGCCATAAAGGGACTAGCGGGCGAGCAGTACTTC. Translated, it gives CAIKGLAGEQYF.

The chain joins TRBV5-6 to TRBJ2-3, with D tentatively TRBD1 or TRBD2 (6 bases each). The germline V gene has CDR1 SGHDT and CDR2 YYEEEE. CDR3 length equals 17 residues. V was shortened by 4 bases and J by 6 bases, with 24 bases between the two germline ends. The DNA for the CDR3 is TGTGCCAGCAGCAACCTAGGGACAAGGGGAGGATTGGATACGCAGTATTTT. Translation: CASSNLGTRGGLDTQYF.

This clone was observed a handful of times. The gene calls are TRBV7-9 and TRBJ1-3; D remains unclear. V dropped 1 base and J dropped 4 bases, with 5 bases sitting between them. This CDR3 is 13 amino acids long. Germline CDR1 SEHNR, CDR2 FQNEAQ (reference sequence). The CDR3 loop is CASSLVQGNTIYF. The DNA for the CDR3 is TGTGCCAGCAGCTTAGTACAGGGAAACACCATATATTTT.

This clone was observed a few times. This chain uses TRBV11-3 with TRBJ2-3, with 15 bases that match TRBD2. The CDR3 length is 19 residues. After removal of 2 bases from V and 4 bases from J, the junction contained 10 bases not matched to a gene. Germline CDR1 SGHNT, CDR2 YENEEA. The CDR3 spells CASSLTRTSGGADADTQYF. Written as DNA, the CDR3 is TGTGCCAGCAGCTTAACCCGGACTAGCGGGGGGGCCGACGCAGATACGCAGTATTTT.

This clone was picked up one time. V and J are TRBV27 and TRBJ2-7; D remains unclear. Germline V gives CDR1 MNHEY, CDR2 SMNVEV (reference sequence). CDR3 length equals 14 residues. V was cut by 3 bases and J by 0 bases, with 9 bases left in between. The CDR3 DNA follows: TGTGCCAGCAGTTTGGACGTTAGCTCCTACGAGCAGTACTTC. Translating gives CASSLDVSSYEQYF.

For this clone: One end of the junction is discordant with germline, which a read error may explain. CDR3 coding DNA: TGTGCCAGCAGCTTGGACCTTTACAGCGAGAAGTACTTC. This gives the protein CASSLDLYSEKYF. The chain is built from TRBV5-4 and TRBJ2-7; D remains unclear. The germline V gene encodes CDR1 SGHNT and CDR2 YYREEE (reference sequence). This CDR3 contains 13 residues.

V and J are TRBV5-4 and TRBJ1-6; D not certain. Germline loops: CDR1 SGHNT, CDR2 YYREEE (reference sequence). Trimming shortened V by 0 bases and J by 2 bases, and 12 bases separated the two germline ends. This CDR3 spans 17 amino acids. The chain's CDR3 is CASSLEAKSAYNSPLHF. Here the CDR3 DNA reads TGTGCCAGCAGCTTGGAGGCGAAAAGCGCCTATAATTCACCCCTCCACTTT.

V gene TRBV30 combines with J gene TRBJ1-2; possible D gene TRBD1, 6 bases. Trimming cost V 8 bases and J 6 bases, with 10 bases left between them. Germline CDR1 is GTSNPN and CDR2 is SVGIG (reference sequence). CDR3 length equals 10 residues. The CDR3 DNA reads TGTGCCGGGACACTGGATGGCTACACCTTC. Amino acid sequence: CAGTLDGYTF.

This chain joins TRBV29-1 and TRBJ2-5; 14 bases map to TRBD2. The V and J ends lost 7 bases and 6 bases, in that order; junction bases with no gene match: 10. This CDR3 region has 15 residues. Per germline, CDR1 SQVTM and CDR2 ANQGSEA. In nucleotides, the CDR3 is TGCAGCGCAAACTCGGGACTAGCGGGGGCGAAGACCCAGTACTTC. Translating gives CSANSGLAGAKTQYF. Variable domain in full (rest from reference TRBV29-1 and TRBJ2-5): SAVISQKPSRDICQRGTSLTIQCQVDSQVTMMFWYRQQPGQSLTLIATANQGSEATYESGFVIDKFPISRPNLTFSTLTVSNMSPEDSSIYLCSANSGLAGAKTQYFGPGTRLLVL.

V gene TRBV28 combines with J gene TRBJ2-2, with 8 bases identical to TRBD1. The junction had 7 bases not matched to a gene; V was cut back by 4 bases and J by 3 bases. This CDR3 has 16 amino acids. In germline, CDR1 is MDHEN, CDR2 SYDVKM. The CDR3 loop reads CASSSRDRRHTGELFF. The CDR3 nucleotides are TGTGCCAGCAGTTCTAGGGACAGGAGGCACACCGGGGAGCTGTTTTTT.

The CDR3 DNA is TGTGCCAGCAGCCCCCCTACTGTGGGAAAAAAACTGTTTTTT. This translates into CASSPPTVGKKLFF. The genes are TRBV28 and TRBJ1-4; D is unclear. CDR3 length: 14 residues. Germline loops: CDR1 MDHEN, CDR2 SYDVKM. V was trimmed by 6 bases and J by 9 bases, leaving 17 bases between them.

The chain uses TRBV19 and TRBJ2-3, with 11 bases that match TRBD2. The ends lost 5 bases at V and 2 bases at J; junction bases unmatched: 6. The CDR3 loop spans 16 amino acids. Germline V gene lookup returns CDR1 LNHDA and CDR2 SQIVND (reference sequence). The CDR3 nucleotides read TGTGCCAGTAGTCCTCGACTAGCGGGGACCACAGATACGCAGTATTTT. Translation gives CASSPRLAGTTDTQYF.

The chain links TRBV5-4 to TRBJ2-3, with D unclear. Germline values: CDR1 SGHNT, CDR2 YYREEE (reference sequence). Trimming cost V 0 bases and J 3 bases, with 5 bases left between them. This CDR3 is 13 amino acids long. CDR3 protein: CASSLAPTDTQYF. In nucleotides, the CDR3 is TGTGCCAGCAGCTTGGCCCCTACAGATACGCAGTATTTT.

In this sample, this clone turned up once. The chain carries TRBV7-9 and TRBJ1-2; the match to TRBD1 covers 7 bases. V shed 5 bases, J shed 1 base, and the junction held 7 bases outside the gene matches. CDR3 size: 15 residues. The germline CDR1 and CDR2 sequences are SEHNR and FQNEAQ (reference sequence). CDR3 bases: TGTGCCAGCAGCCAACGGGACAGAAATAACTATGGCTACACCTTC. Translated, it gives CASSQRDRNNYGYTF.

The chain links TRBV4-2 to TRBJ2-1; the D is unclear. Between the trimmed V and J ends, which lost 0 bases and 0 bases, there was a span of 9 bases. The CDR3 length is 16 residues. CDR1 is LGHNA, CDR2 YNFKEQ, per germline. The CDR3 here is CASSQDLTPSYNEQFF. The CDR3 coding sequence is TGTGCCAGCAGCCAAGATCTAACTCCCTCCTACAATGAGCAGTTCTTC.

The chain couples TRBV28 to TRBJ1-2; D is undetermined. V lost 3 bases and J 2 bases, leaving 7 bases between the germline ends. Germline-derived CDR1 and CDR2 are MDHEN and SYDVKM. The CDR3 is 13 amino acids. In DNA form, the CDR3 reads TGTGCCAGCAGTTTGGGCGCGAACTATGGCTACACCTTC. This encodes CASSLGANYGYTF.

J is TRBJ1-1 and V is TRBV29-1; 10 bases match TRBD1. The V gene end was trimmed by 4 bases and the J gene end by 1 base; junction bases not matched to a gene: 3. The CDR3 is made up of 14 amino acids. From germline, CDR1 is SQVTM and CDR2 ANQGSEA. CDR3 sequence: CSVGGQGSNTEAFF. For the CDR3, the DNA is TGCAGCGTTGGGGGACAGGGGTCGAACACTGAAGCTTTCTTT.

This clone occurred once. This CDR3 reads CASSPSTRGQETQYF. The CDR3 bases are TGTGCCAGCTCACCTTCGACAAGGGGACAAGAGACCCAGTACTTC. This sequence joins TRBV18 and TRBJ2-5; D is possibly TRBD1 (5 bases). V dropped 3 bases and J dropped 2 bases, with 13 bases sitting between them. The CDR3 is 15 amino acids. Germline V lookup: CDR1 KGHSH, CDR2 LQKENI.

The rearrangement joins TRBV4-2 to TRBJ2-1; either TRBD1 or TRBD2 may supply D (5 bases each). V dropped 1 base and J dropped 5 bases, with 12 bases sitting between them. This CDR3 region has 15 residues. The germline V gene encodes CDR1 LGHNA and CDR2 YNFKEQ. The CDR3 reads CASSQAPGTHNEQFF. The CDR3 DNA is TGTGCCAGCAGCCAAGCCCCGGGGACCCACAATGAGCAGTTCTTC.

Here the CDR3 reads CASRRSGGMNTEAFF. The CDR3 bases are TGTGCCAGTAGAAGGTCGGGGGGGATGAACACTGAAGCTTTCTTT. J is TRBJ1-1 and V is TRBV19; D might be TRBD1 (5 bases). Germline-derived CDR1 and CDR2 are LNHDA and SQIVND (reference sequence). Trimming took 6 bases from V and 0 from J, leaving 14 bases between them. CDR3 length equals 15 residues.

This chain connects TRBV7-3 to TRBJ2-3; TRBD2 agrees at 7 bases. The CDR3 runs to 14 residues. Trimming at V came to 6 bases and at J to 3 bases, leaving 6 bases not matched to a gene. Per the germline V gene, CDR1 is SGHTA and CDR2 is FQGTGA. CDR3 sequence (DNA): TGTGCCAGCAGTCCCGGGAGGAAGACAGATACGCAGTATTTT. Encoded protein: CASSPGRKTDTQYF.

V is TRBV29-1 and J is TRBJ2-3; the D is unclear. Germline CDR1 and CDR2: SQVTM and ANQGSEA. Trimming left V 3 bases short and J 5 bases short, with 12 bases between. CDR3 length: 13 amino acids. CDR3 region: CSVERQLLDTQYF. In DNA, the CDR3 is TGCAGCGTTGAGAGGCAACTCCTAGATACGCAGTATTTT.

J is TRBJ2-7 and V is TRBV6-6; TRBD1 agrees at 10 bases. Germline trimming cut 8 bases from V and 1 base from J; bases unmatched to any gene: 5. The CDR3 is 14 residues long. Per the germline V gene, CDR1 is MNHNY and CDR2 is SVGAGI (reference sequence). The CDR3 spells CASCLGQGSYEQYF. CDR3 nucleotides: TGTGCCAGCTGTTTGGGACAGGGGTCCTACGAGCAGTACTTC.

V usage is TRBV9 and J usage is TRBJ1-2; tentatively, D is TRBD1 (5 bases). In germline, CDR1 is SGDLS, CDR2 YYNGEE. The CDR3 has 14 amino acids. V was trimmed by 2 bases and J by 5 bases, leaving 13 bases between them. The CDR3, as DNA: TGTGCCAGCAGCGTGGGTCTAGGGGATTATGGCTACACCTTC. The encoded protein is CASSVGLGDYGYTF.